The entry below describes one T cell receptor beta chain. These data belong to a study of blood T cell repertoires in COVID-19. The overall study: Donors in the United States, Italy and Spain gave samples during acute or convalescent COVID-19. The cDNA or gDNA used as material had been derived from T cells, B-cell-depleted T cells, or PBMCs.

Per the original data handling: Counts of nucleated cells, estimated from reference gene primer amplification, were obtained. The method was immunoSEQ multiplex PCR; TCRdb's version includes in-frame clones alone and lacks a portion of them. D and trimming were read from the DNA, whereas the V and J calls and clone size are those reported in that table. The sample lists 90,000 to 110,000 clones; around 81% were seen once. The CDR3 runs to 14 residues. Per germline, CDR1 SEHNR and CDR2 FQNEAQ (reference sequence). V lost 2 bases to trimming and J lost 3 bases, with 8 bases between them. The chain couples TRBV7-9 to TRBJ2-1; possible D gene TRBD1, 5 bases. This receptor was obtained from a man older than 75 with acute or convalescent COVID-19. Sequencing was performed on peripheral blood. The CDR3: CASSLRGFYNEQFF. CDR3 nucleotides: TGTGCCAGCAGCTTAAGGGGTTTCTACAATGAGCAGTTCTTC.